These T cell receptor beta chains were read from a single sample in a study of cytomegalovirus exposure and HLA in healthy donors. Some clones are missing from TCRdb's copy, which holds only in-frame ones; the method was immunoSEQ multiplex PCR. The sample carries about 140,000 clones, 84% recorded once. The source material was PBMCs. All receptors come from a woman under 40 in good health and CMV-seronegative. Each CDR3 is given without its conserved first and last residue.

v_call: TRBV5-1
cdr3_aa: ASSPGTSRTGELF

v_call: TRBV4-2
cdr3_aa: ASSLARGSYNSPLH

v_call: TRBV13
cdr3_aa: ASSSVDRLNYGYT

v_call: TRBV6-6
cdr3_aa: ASSYSGQGAWKLF

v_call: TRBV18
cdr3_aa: ASSPPARLTNYGYT

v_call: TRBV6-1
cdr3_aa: ASSVIPPRTEAF

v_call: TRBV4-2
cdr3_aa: ASSQASYSPLH

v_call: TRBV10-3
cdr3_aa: AIRGLQGGYGYT

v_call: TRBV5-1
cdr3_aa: ASSLGTGNSGKLF

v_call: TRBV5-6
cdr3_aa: ASSLAHSDTQY

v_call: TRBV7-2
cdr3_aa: ASRSRGGDETQY

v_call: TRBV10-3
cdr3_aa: AIRAAGVQETQY

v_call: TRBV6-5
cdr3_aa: ASSWGQSSYNEQF

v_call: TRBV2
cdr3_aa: ASSYRGLTYGYT

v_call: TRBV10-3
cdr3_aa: AISDALGADTQY

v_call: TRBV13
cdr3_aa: ASSLQGLASNQPQH

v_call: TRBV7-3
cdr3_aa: ASSPAGGEQY

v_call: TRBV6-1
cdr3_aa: ASTPGQGLLAF

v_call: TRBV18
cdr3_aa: ASSQRTGDEAF

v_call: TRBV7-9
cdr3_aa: ASSLHGADNSPLH

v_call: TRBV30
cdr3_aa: AGDRTNNSPLH

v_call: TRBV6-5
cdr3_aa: ASSGLEGVSETQY

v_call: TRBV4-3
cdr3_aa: ASSQEAGWAYGYT

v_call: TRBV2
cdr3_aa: ASTHGAGNSYEQY

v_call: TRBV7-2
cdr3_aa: ASSLGGGAAPYEQY

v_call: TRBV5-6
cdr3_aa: ASSTQGATDTQY

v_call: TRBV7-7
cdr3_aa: ASSLVTPPETEAF

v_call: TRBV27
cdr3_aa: ASSLGQGWSPLH

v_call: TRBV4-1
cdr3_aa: ASSLRTSGGLINEQF

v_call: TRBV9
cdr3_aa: ASSPSDNYGYT

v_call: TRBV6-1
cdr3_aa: ASSEQGTGANVLT

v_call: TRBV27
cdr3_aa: ASGRGDRVGETQY

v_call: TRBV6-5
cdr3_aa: ASSPVRGLNTIY